The source of this T cell receptor beta chain is a study of response to subunit inactivated influenza vaccine. A word on this clonotype: Its antigen is currently unknown.

General study findings and limits: Authors suggested that a seasonal influenza vaccination recruits few new T cells each time.

MiXCR, applied by TCRdb to the RT-PCR reads, yields one record per CDR3 protein. The sample lists more than 700,000 distinct CDR3 sequences, approximately 21% seen once, with 10% in the top ten. The sample here was PBMCs from blood, taken 4 to 6 days after vaccination. The source of this sequence is a middle-aged man who received an inactivated influenza vaccine.

CDR3 protein: CASSPGIDTEAFF. The CDR3 region has the DNA TGTGCCAGCAGCCCCGGGATCGACACTGAAGCTTTCTTT. The chain uses TRBV7-9 and TRBJ1-1; D call uncertain. V was cut by 5 bases and J by 3 bases, with 10 bases left in between. In germline, CDR1 is SEHNR, CDR2 FQNEAQ (reference sequence). The CDR3 sequence is 13 residues long.